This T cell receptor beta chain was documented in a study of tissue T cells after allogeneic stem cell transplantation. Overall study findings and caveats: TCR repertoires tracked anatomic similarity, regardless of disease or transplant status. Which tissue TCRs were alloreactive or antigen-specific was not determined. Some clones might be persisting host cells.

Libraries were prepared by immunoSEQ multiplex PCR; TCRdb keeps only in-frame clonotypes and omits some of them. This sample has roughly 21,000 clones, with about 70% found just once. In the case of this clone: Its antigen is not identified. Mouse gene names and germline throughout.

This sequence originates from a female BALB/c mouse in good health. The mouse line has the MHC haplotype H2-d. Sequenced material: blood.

The CDR3 protein is CASRGRQAGQLYF. CDR3 bases read: TGTGCCAGCAGGGGACGACAGGCCGGGCAGCTCTAC. This chain joins TRBV4 and TRBJ2-2; TRBD1 might be the D (6 bases). The missing CDR3 end, 1 residue past where the read stops, is filled in from the germline J gene. V shed 6 bases and J shed 6 bases, with 11 bases lying between them. Germline V CDR1 and CDR2: LGHDT, YNNKQL (reference sequence). The CDR3 sequence is 13 residues long.